The TCR beta chain under discussion was sequenced for a study of CD8+CD57+ T cells in acquired aplastic anemia (dated by TCRdb to the late 2010s). In terms of the full investigation: DNA extracted from sorted CD4+ and CD8+ cells had a mean of roughly 3.3 ug, with a range of roughly 0.19 to 27.4 ug. CD8+CD57+ expansion was defined as a frequency above the mean frequency observed in healthy subjects. Broader findings and caveats from the paper: Around 30 CD8+ CDR3 sequences were found in both patients and controls but appeared to be highly expressed in patients and within the immunodominant clones of the patients. CD8+ Simpson's diversity did not differ significantly between patients and healthy controls (P=0.060).

Genomic DNA served as template for TCR beta VDJ combination and CDR3 sequence profiling. An Illumina HiSeq 2000 was used for TCR repertoire sequencing. As for how the authors treated the data: Repertoires were assessed using TRBV/TRBJ rearrangement plots, CDR3 size and DJ length profiles, and Simpson's diversity index. Whichever DNA sequence was most abundant in the deep sequencing data was defined as the immunodominant clone. CDR3 amino acid sequences were screened for sharing across subjects and compared with published repertoires and the VDJdb database. TCRdb applied fastp at Q25 and MiXCR to the public reads, then kept only in-frame beta chains. For every CDR3 protein sequence, its rows merge into one entry that carries the most common genes and DNA. TCRdb assigned the V and J calls; the authors' analysis was not used. The sample includes over 150,000 distinct CDR3 sequences, with about 44% observed a single time. Of the sample, roughly 13% falls within the top ten clones.

For this clonotype: Its antigen specificity is not known. Base qualities are not recorded, but no much larger clone differs from it by a single base.

V and J lose 3 bases and 0 bases, and a span of 15 bases separates them. CDR1 LNHNV and CDR2 YYDKDF are derived from the germline V gene (reference sequence). From cysteine to phenylalanine, the CDR3 is 17 amino acids long. This entry keeps only the CDR3 DNA: 51 bases, framed from base 1. Expansion of CD8+CD57+ cells had been shown by flow cytometry in the patients chosen for sequencing. Every patient had severe acquired aplastic anemia, diagnosed using the International Study of Aplastic Anemia and Agranulocytosis and Camitta criteria. No therapy had been received by the patients at the time of blood sampling. The study deep-sequenced TCR repertoires of sorted CD4+ and CD8+ blood T cells from severe aplastic anemia patients and healthy subjects. Patients were enrolled in the USA under clinicaltrials.gov protocols 00001620, 01623167, 00001397, 00071045, 00081523 and 00961064. Ficoll-Paque density gradient centrifugation was used to isolate peripheral blood mononuclear cells. Before DNA was extracted, CD4+ and CD8+ T cells were sorted using either FACS or magnetic beads.

The sequencing input was sorted CD4+, CD8+, or CD8+CD57+ T cells (not recorded which) from PBMCs. Rearrangement joined TRBV15 to TRBJ2-1; no D segment can be confidently identified. The sequence was collected from a human donor with aplastic anemia. The DNA sequence is TGTGCCACCAGCAGTTCACGACGCCTGAGCTCCTACAATGAGCAGTTCTTC. This translates into CATSSSRRLSSYNEQFF.